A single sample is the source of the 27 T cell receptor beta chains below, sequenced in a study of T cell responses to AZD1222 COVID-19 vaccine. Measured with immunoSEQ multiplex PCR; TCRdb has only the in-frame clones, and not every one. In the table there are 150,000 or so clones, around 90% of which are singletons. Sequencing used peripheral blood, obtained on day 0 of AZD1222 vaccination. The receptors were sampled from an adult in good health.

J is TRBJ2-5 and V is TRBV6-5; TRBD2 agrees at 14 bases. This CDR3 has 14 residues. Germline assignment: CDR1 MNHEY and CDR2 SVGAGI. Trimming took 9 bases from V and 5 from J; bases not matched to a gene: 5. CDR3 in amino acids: CASDRLAGGETQYF. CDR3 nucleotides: TGTGCCAGTGACCGACTAGCGGGGGGGGAGACCCAGTACTTC.

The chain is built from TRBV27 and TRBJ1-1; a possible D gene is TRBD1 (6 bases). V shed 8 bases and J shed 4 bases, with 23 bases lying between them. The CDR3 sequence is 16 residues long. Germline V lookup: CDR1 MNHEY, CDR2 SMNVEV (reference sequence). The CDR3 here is CASRTVQGGSGTEAFF. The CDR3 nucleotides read TGTGCCAGCCGTACCGTACAGGGAGGGAGCGGCACTGAAGCTTTCTTT.

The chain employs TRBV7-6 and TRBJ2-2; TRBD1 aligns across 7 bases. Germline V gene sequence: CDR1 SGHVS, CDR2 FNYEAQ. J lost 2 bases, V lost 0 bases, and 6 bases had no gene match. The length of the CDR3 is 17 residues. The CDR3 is CASSLAGGLLNTGELFF. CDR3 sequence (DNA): TGTGCCAGCAGCTTAGCAGGGGGCTTACTAAACACCGGGGAGCTGTTTTTT.

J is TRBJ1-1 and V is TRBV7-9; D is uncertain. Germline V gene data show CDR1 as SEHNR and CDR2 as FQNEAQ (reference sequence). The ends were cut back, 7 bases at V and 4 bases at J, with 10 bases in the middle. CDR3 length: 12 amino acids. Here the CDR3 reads CASTISGTEAFF. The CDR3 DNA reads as TGTGCCAGCACCATTTCGGGCACTGAAGCTTTCTTT.

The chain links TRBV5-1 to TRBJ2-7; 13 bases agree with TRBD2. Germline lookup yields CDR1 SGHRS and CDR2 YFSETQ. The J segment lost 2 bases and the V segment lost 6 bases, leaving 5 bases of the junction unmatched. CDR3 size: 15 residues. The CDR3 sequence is CASTLGTSGTYEQYF. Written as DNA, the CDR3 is TGCGCCAGCACCCTCGGGACTAGCGGGACCTACGAGCAGTACTTC.

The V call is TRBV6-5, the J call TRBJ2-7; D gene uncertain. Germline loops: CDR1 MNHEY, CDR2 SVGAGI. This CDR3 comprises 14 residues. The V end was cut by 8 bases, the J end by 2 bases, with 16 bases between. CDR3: CASSSGLGPYEQYF. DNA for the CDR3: TGTGCCAGCTCATCCGGCCTTGGCCCCTACGAGCAGTACTTC.

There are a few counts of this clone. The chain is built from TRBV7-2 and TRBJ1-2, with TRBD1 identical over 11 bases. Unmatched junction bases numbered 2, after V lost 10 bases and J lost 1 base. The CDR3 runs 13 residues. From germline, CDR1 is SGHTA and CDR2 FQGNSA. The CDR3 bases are TGTGCCATCGGGACAGGGGGTAACTATGGCTACACCTTC. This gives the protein CAIGTGGNYGYTF.

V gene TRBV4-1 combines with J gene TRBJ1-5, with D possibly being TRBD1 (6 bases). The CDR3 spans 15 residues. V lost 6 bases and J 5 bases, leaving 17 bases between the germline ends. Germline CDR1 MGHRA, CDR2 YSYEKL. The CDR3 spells CASRITRTADQPQHF. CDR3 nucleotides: TGCGCCAGCAGGATTACAAGGACAGCGGATCAGCCCCAGCATTTT.

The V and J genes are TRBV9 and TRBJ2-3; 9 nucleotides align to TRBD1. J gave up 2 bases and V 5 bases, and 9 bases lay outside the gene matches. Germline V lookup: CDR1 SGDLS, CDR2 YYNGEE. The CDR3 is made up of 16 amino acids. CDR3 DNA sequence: TGTGCCAGCAGTCCCGGCGACAGGGGGAACACAGATACGCAGTATTTT. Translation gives CASSPGDRGNTDTQYF. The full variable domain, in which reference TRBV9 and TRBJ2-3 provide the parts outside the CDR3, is DSGVTQTPKHLITATGQRVTLRCSPRSGDLSVYWYQQSLDQGLQFLIQYYNGEERAKGNILERFSAQQFPDLHSELNLSSLELGDSALYFCASSPGDRGNTDTQYFGPGTRLTVL.

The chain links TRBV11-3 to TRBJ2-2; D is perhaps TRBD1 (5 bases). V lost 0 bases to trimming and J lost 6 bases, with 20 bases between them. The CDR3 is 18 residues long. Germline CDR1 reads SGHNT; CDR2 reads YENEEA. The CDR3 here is CASSLEGYGASGAGELFF. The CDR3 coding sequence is TGTGCCAGCAGCTTAGAGGGGTATGGGGCCAGTGGGGCCGGGGAGCTGTTTTTT.

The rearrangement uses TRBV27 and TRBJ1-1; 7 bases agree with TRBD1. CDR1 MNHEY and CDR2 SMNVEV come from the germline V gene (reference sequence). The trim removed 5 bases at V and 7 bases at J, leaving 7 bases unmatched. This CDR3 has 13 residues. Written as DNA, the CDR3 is TGTGCCAGCAGTAGACAGGGCCGCGGTGAAGCTTTCTTT. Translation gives CASSRQGRGEAFF.

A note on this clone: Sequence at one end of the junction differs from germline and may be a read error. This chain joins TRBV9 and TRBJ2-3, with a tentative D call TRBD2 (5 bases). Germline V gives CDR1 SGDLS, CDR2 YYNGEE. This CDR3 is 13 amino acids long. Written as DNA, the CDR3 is TGTGCCAGCGGCGTTTTGGGAGCAGATACGCAGTATTTT. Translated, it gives CASGVLGADTQYF.

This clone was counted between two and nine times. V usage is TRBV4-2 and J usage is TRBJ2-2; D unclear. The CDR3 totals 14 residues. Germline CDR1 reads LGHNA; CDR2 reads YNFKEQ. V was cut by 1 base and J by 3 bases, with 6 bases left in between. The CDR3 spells CASSQGADTGELFF. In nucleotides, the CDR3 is TGTGCCAGCAGCCAAGGGGCGGACACCGGGGAGCTGTTTTTT.

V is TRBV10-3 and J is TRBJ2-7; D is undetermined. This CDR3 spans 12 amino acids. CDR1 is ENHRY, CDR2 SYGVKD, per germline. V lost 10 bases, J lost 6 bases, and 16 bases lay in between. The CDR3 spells CATRAPNAEQYF. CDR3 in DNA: TGTGCCACCCGGGCGCCCAACGCCGAGCAGTACTTC.

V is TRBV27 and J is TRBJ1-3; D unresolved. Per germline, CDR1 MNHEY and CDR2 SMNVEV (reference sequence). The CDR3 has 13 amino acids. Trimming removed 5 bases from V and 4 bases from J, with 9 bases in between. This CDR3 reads CASSIAAGNTIYF. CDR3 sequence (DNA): TGTGCCAGCAGTATAGCAGCGGGAAACACCATATATTTT.

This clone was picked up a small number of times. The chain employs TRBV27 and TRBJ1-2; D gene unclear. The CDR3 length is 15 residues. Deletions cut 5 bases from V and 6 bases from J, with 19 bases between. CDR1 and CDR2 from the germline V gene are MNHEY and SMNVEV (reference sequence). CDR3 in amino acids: CASSPRGRGSDGYTF. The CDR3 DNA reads TGTGCCAGCAGTCCCCGCGGAAGAGGGAGCGATGGCTACACCTTC.

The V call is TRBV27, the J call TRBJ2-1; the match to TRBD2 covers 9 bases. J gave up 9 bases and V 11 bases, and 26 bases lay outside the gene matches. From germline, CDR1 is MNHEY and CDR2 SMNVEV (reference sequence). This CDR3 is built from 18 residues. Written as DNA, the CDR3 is TGTGCCTCAAACCTGGGGGCGGGAGGGCCTTACTCCCGTGGTGAGCAGTTCTTC. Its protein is CASNLGAGGPYSRGEQFF.

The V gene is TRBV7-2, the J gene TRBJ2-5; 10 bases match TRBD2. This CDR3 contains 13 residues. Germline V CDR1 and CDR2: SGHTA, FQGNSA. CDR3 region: CASSGRGLETQYF. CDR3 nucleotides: TGTGCTTCTAGCGGGAGAGGATTAGAGACCCAGTACTTC.

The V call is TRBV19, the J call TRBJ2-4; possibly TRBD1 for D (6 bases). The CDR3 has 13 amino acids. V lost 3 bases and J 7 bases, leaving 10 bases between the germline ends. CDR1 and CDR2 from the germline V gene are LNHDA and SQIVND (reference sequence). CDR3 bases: TGTGCCAGTAGTATTGGCCAGGGGAACATTCAGTACTTC. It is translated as CASSIGQGNIQYF.

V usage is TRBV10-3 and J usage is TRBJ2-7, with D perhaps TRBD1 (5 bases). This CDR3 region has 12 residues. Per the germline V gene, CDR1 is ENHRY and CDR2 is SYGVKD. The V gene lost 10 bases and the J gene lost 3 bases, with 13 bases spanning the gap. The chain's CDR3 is CATQGTFYEQYF. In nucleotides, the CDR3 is TGTGCCACCCAGGGAACGTTCTACGAGCAGTACTTC.

CDR3 sequence reads: CSVAGTKATYEQYF. CDR3 DNA sequence: TGCAGCGTTGCAGGGACAAAGGCAACCTACGAGCAGTACTTC. The J gene is TRBJ2-7, the V gene TRBV29-1, with TRBD1 as a possible D gene (6 bases). This CDR3 comprises 14 residues. CDR1 and CDR2 (germline): SQVTM, ANQGSEA. The V end lost 4 bases, the J end lost 2 bases, and 15 bases lay between the germline ends.

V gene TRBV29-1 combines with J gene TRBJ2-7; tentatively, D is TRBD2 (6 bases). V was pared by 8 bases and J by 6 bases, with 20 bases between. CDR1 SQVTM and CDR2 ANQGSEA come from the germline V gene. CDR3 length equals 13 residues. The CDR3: CSWVGRRAGEQYF. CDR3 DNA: TGCAGCTGGGTGGGGCGGAGGGCCGGCGAGCAGTACTTC.

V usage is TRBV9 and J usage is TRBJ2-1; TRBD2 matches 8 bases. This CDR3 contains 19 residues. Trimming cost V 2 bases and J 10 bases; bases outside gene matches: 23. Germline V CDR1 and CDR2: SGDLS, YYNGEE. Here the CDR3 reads CASSVSDVSGLGRLREQFF. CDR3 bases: TGTGCCAGCAGCGTGTCGGATGTATCGGGACTAGGTCGGTTGAGGGAGCAGTTCTTC. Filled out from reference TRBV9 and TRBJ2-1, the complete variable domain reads DSGVTQTPKHLITATGQRVTLRCSPRSGDLSVYWYQQSLDQGLQFLIQYYNGEERAKGNILERFSAQQFPDLHSELNLSSLELGDSALYFCASSVSDVSGLGRLREQFFGPGTRLTVL.

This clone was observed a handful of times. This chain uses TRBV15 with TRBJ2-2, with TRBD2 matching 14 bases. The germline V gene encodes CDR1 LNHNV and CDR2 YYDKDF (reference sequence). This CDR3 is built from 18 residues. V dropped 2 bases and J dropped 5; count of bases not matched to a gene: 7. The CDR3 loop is CATSRKRLAGGPTGELFF. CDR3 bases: TGTGCCACCAGCAGAAAAAGACTAGCGGGAGGGCCAACCGGGGAGCTGTTTTTT.

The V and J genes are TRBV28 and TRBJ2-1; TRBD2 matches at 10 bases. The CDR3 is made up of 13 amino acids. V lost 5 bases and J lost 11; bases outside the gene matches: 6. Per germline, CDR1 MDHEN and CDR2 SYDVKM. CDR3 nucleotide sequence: TGTGCCAGCAGTACCGGACTAGCGGAAAAGCAGTTCTTC. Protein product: CASSTGLAEKQFF.

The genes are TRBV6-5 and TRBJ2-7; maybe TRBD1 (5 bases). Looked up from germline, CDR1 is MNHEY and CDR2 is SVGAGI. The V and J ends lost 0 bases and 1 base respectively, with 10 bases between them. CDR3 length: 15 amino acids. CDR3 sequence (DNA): TGTGCCAGCAGTTACTCCCCAGACAGTTCCTACGAGCAGTACTTC. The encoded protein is CASSYSPDSSYEQYF.

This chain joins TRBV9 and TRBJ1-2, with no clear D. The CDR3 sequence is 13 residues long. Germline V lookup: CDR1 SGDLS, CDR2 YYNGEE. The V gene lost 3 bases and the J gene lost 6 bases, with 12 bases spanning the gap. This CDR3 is CASSAGVFDGYTF. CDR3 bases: TGTGCCAGCAGCGCCGGGGTATTCGATGGCTACACCTTC.